The 19 T cell receptor beta chains listed next were all sequenced from one sample in a study of blood T cell repertoires in COVID-19. Profiling relied on immunoSEQ multiplex PCR, and the TCRdb table lists in-frame clones only, not all of them. The repertoire holds 180,000 or so clones, with around four fifths as singletons. Sequenced: PBMCs or T cells enriched from blood (not recorded which). These receptors were taken from a woman aged 60-70 years who had recovered from COVID-19.

The chain links TRBV6-4 to TRBJ1-6; TRBD1 aligns across 7 bases. Looked up from germline, CDR1 is MRHNA and CDR2 is SNTAGT. V dropped 6 bases and J dropped 5; count of bases not matched to a gene: 4. CDR3 length: 14 residues. The CDR3 spells CASSEGQHNSPLHF. The CDR3 DNA is TGTGCCAGCAGCGAGGGACAGCATAATTCACCCCTCCACTTT.

J is TRBJ2-6 and V is TRBV27; D may be TRBD1 (6 bases). Trimming pared 5 bases from V and 0 bases from J, leaving 11 bases between. This CDR3 spans 16 amino acids. The germline V gene has CDR1 MNHEY and CDR2 SMNVEV (reference sequence). The CDR3 here is CASSSTGTSGANVLTF. In DNA form, the CDR3 reads TGTGCCAGCAGTAGTACAGGGACCTCTGGGGCCAACGTCCTGACTTTC.

The chain couples TRBV7-8 to TRBJ1-6; D is possibly TRBD1 (5 bases). The CDR3 is 13 residues long. CDR1 and CDR2 from the germline V gene are SGHVS and FQNEAQ. The V end was cut by 3 bases, the J end by 8 bases, with 8 bases between. The CDR3 bases are TGTGCCAGCAGCTTTCCGGGGGATTCACCCCTCCACTTT. The encoded protein is CASSFPGDSPLHF. Looking up the rest from reference TRBV7-8 and TRBJ1-6 gives the full variable domain: GAGVSQSPRYKVAKRGQDVALRCDPISGHVSLFWYQQALGQGPEFLTYFQNEAQLDKSGLPSDRFFAERPEGSVSTLKIQRTQQEDSAVYLCASSFPGDSPLHFGNGTRLTVT.

The J gene is TRBJ2-5, the V gene TRBV5-1; 7 bases align to TRBD1. Germline V gene sequence: CDR1 SGHRS, CDR2 YFSETQ. V was clipped by 2 bases and J by 2 bases; unmatched bases: 6. The CDR3 totals 15 residues. The CDR3 region has the DNA TGCGCCAGCAGCTTCTCCCCGGGACAGCAAGAGACCCAGTACTTC. Encoded protein: CASSFSPGQQETQYF.

The V gene is TRBV7-3, the J gene TRBJ1-1; 11 nucleotides match TRBD1. V lost 5 bases to trimming and J lost 4 bases; unmatched junction nucleotides: 3. CDR1 and CDR2 from the germline V gene are SGHTA and FQGTGA. The CDR3 has 14 amino acids. CDR3 nucleotides: TGTGCCAGCAGCCCCGGGACAGGGGGCACTGAAGCTTTCTTT. Protein: CASSPGTGGTEAFF.

This clone was observed a handful of times. V usage is TRBV9 and J usage is TRBJ1-4; 7 bases fit TRBD1. Germline loops: CDR1 SGDLS, CDR2 YYNGEE. Unmatched junction bases numbered 8, after V lost 4 bases and J lost 5 bases. The CDR3 runs 15 residues. The CDR3 DNA sequence: TGTGCCAGCAGCACCTGGGGACAGTTGAATGAAAAACTGTTTTTT. This encodes CASSTWGQLNEKLFF.

The chain is built from TRBV25-1 and TRBJ1-4, with D unresolved. V lost 0 bases to trimming and J lost 0 bases, with 8 bases between them. Germline loops: CDR1 MGHDK, CDR2 SYGVNS. CDR3 length: 16 amino acids. The CDR3 region has the DNA TGTGCCAGCAGTGAATATACAGCCACAACTAATGAAAAACTGTTTTTT. Translated, it gives CASSEYTATTNEKLFF. Full variable domain (rest looked up from reference TRBV25-1 and TRBJ1-4): EADIYQTPRYLVIGTGKKITLECSQTMGHDKMYWYQQDPGMELHLIHYSYGVNSTEKGDLSSESTVSRIRTEHFPLTLESARPSHTSQYLCASSEYTATTNEKLFFGSGTQLSVL.

The rearrangement uses TRBV3-1 (or the pseudogene TRBV3-2) and TRBJ2-3; 10 nucleotides line up with TRBD2. CDR3 length equals 20 residues. V dropped 1 base and J dropped 1; count of bases not matched to a gene: 14. Germline V lookup: CDR1 LGHDT, CDR2 YNNKEL (reference sequence). In DNA form, the CDR3 reads TGTGCCAGCAGCCAAGGAGGAGCAAAAATAGCGGGAGGAGGCACAGATACGCAGTATTTT. Protein sequence: CASSQGGAKIAGGGTDTQYF.

The chain uses TRBV21-1 and TRBJ1-2; the table's D call of TRBD1 was not tested on the DNA. TRBV21-1 is deemed a pseudogene. The CDR3 is 17 residues long. CDR3 DNA: TGTGCCAGCAGCAAAGCTTACAGGGACCGAGCTAACTATGGCTACACCTTC. It specifies CASSKAYRDRANYGYTF.

The sample holds one count of this clone. The chain's CDR3 is CASSLAGLETETQYF. DNA of the CDR3: TGTGCCAGCAGCTTAGCTGGACTAGAAACCGAGACCCAGTACTTC. The J gene is TRBJ2-5, the V gene TRBV7-9; 7 bases line up with TRBD2. V was clipped by 0 bases and J by 5 bases; unmatched bases: 6. The CDR3 covers 15 residues. Germline V gives CDR1 SEHNR, CDR2 FQNEAQ (reference sequence). Drawing the rest from reference TRBV7-9 and TRBJ2-5, the complete variable domain is DTGVSQNPRHKITKRGQNVTFRCDPISEHNRLYWYRQTLGQGPEFLTYFQNEAQLEKSRLLSDRFSAERPKGSFSTLEIQRTEQGDSAMYLCASSLAGLETETQYFGPGTRLLVL.

V is TRBV5-5 and J is TRBJ2-7, with a possible D match to TRBD1 (6 bases). The CDR3 is 12 residues long. CDR1 and CDR2 from the germline V gene are SGHKS and YYEKEE (reference sequence). V gave up 4 bases and J gave up 4 bases, with 9 bases separating them. CDR3 in amino acids: CASSADSYEQYF. The CDR3, as DNA: TGTGCCAGCAGCGCGGACAGTTACGAGCAGTACTTC.

J is TRBJ1-4 and V is TRBV2; 7 bases match TRBD1. Germline-derived CDR1 and CDR2 are SNHLY and FYNNEI. Trimming removed 10 bases from V and 4 bases from J; junction bases left unmatched: 6. CDR3 length equals 13 residues. The CDR3 region has the DNA TGTGCCACCGGTGGACAGGTTAATGAAAAACTGTTTTTT. Protein: CATGGQVNEKLFF.

This chain joins TRBV29-1 and TRBJ1-1, with no clear D. Germline assignment: CDR1 SQVTM and CDR2 ANQGSEA. This CDR3 is 12 amino acids long. The V end was cut by 5 bases, the J end by 0 bases, with 7 bases between. DNA of the CDR3: TGCAGCGTTTTCCCAATGAACACTGAAGCTTTCTTT. Its protein product is CSVFPMNTEAFF.

The chain has TRBV29-1 and TRBJ1-3; D gene uncertain. The CDR3 has 14 amino acids. The germline V gene encodes CDR1 SQVTM and CDR2 ANQGSEA. V lost 1 base and J 2 bases, leaving 9 bases between the germline ends. Here the CDR3 DNA reads TGCAGCGTTGAAGTTAGCGGGGCTGGAAACACCATATATTTT. The encoded protein is CSVEVSGAGNTIYF.

Here the CDR3 reads CASSLSPSAPDTQYF. Written as DNA, the CDR3 is TGTGCCAGCAGCCTATCCCCCAGCGCCCCGGATACGCAGTATTTT. J is TRBJ2-3 and V is TRBV4-2; D gene ambiguous. The V and J ends lost 4 bases and 6 bases respectively, with 17 bases between them. CDR1 LGHNA and CDR2 YNFKEQ come from the germline V gene. This CDR3 comprises 15 residues.

V usage is TRBV5-1 and J usage is TRBJ2-4; TRBD2 matches 7 bases. The CDR3 sequence is 15 residues long. V dropped 6 bases and J dropped 7; count of bases not matched to a gene: 13. Germline V gene data show CDR1 as SGHRS and CDR2 as YFSETQ. The CDR3 loop reads CASTPDRPRGNIQYF. CDR3 coding DNA: TGCGCCAGCACCCCCGACCGCCCGCGGGGGAACATTCAGTACTTC.

The CDR3 DNA reads TGTGCCATCAGTGACACAGGGGATTGGGATGGCTACACCTTC. Translating gives CAISDTGDWDGYTF. The chain combines TRBV10-3 with TRBJ1-2, with 7 bases lining up with TRBD1. The CDR3 runs 14 residues. Germline loops: CDR1 ENHRY, CDR2 SYGVKD. V shed 3 bases and J 6 bases; nucleotides not matched to a gene: 7.

The J gene is TRBJ2-7, the V gene TRBV5-1; 10 nucleotides align to TRBD1. Germline loops: CDR1 SGHRS, CDR2 YFSETQ. V shed 4 bases, J shed 2 bases, and the junction held 3 bases outside the gene matches. The CDR3 loop spans 14 amino acids. The CDR3 spells CASSTGQGTYEQYF. For the CDR3, the DNA is TGCGCCAGCAGCACGGGACAGGGGACCTACGAGCAGTACTTC. The whole variable domain, remainder taken from reference TRBV5-1 and TRBJ2-7, is KAGVTQTPRYLIKTRGQQVTLSCSPISGHRSVSWYQQTPGQGLQFLFEYFSETQRNKGNFPGRFSGRQFSNSRSEMNVSTLELGDSALYLCASSTGQGTYEQYFGPGTRLTVT.

The chain is built from TRBV19 and TRBJ1-2; 9 bases are shared with TRBD1. Trimming cost V 3 bases and J 7 bases; bases outside gene matches: 9. There are 15 residues in the CDR3. The germline CDR1 and CDR2 sequences are LNHDA and SQIVND (reference sequence). The CDR3 region is CASSMSQGARGGYTF. CDR3 nucleotides: TGTGCCAGTAGTATGTCACAGGGGGCCCGAGGTGGCTACACCTTC.